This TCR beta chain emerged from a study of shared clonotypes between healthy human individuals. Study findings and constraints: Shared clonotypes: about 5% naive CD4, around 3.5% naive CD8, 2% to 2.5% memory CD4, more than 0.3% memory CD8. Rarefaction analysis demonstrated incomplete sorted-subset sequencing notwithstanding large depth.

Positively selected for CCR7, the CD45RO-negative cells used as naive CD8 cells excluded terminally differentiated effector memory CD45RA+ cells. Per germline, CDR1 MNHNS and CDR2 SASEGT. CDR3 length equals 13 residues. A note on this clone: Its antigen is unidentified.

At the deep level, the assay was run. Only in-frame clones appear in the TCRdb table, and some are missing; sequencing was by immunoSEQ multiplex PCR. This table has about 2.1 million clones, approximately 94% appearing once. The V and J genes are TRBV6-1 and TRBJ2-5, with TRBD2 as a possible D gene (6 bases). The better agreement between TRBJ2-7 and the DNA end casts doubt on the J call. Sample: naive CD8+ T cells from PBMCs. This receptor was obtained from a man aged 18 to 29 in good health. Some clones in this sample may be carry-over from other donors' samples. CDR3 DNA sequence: TGTGCCAGCAGTGAAGGACTAGCCTACGAGCAGTACTTC. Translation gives CASSEGLAYEQYF.